These T cell receptor beta chains were read from a single sample in a study of T cell responses to AZD1222 COVID-19 vaccine. Clones were sequenced by immunoSEQ multiplex PCR, and TCRdb holds only the in-frame ones, with some missing. Among 100,000 to 130,000 clones listed, around nine tenths were seen once. Material: peripheral blood, obtained on day 0 of MenACWY control vaccination. The receptors shown here come from an adult in good health. CDR3s leave out the opening cysteine and the closing phenylalanine or tryptophan. The D gene is left open where the match is weak. Clone size is shown for a subset of rows, as once, few, many or a class of expanded clone.

clone size | D gene | CDR3 length | V gene | CDR3 protein
. | . | 14 | TRBV5-1 | ASSLAGVASYNEQF
. | . | 11 | TRBV10-3 | AISDRAGEKLF
once | TRBD1 | 12 | TRBV6-5 | ASSPWTGGGKLF
. | . | 13 | TRBV6-5 | ASASRGAPTDTQY
many | . | 12 | TRBV5-1 | ASSLEPARHGYT
. | . | 12 | TRBV6-6 | ASTGLYLAAEAF
. | TRBD2 | 13 | TRBV11-2 | ASSLDKTSWNTQY
once | . | 13 | TRBV11-2 | ASSSTGWENTEAF
. | . | 13 | TRBV6-5 | ASTVRGGPDNEQF
. | TRBD2 | 14 | TRBV10-2 | ASSEGGGRAKNIQY
. | . | 10 | TRBV7-2 | ASRNGEVEQF
. | . | 13 | TRBV15 | ATSRETDREETQY
once | . | 12 | TRBV3-1/TRBV3-2 | ASSQEWEGDEQY
. | TRBD1 | 15 | TRBV10-1 | ASSEHSPGQGLGEQF
. | TRBD1 | 13 | TRBV19 | ASSMPGQGAYGYT
. | TRBD1 | 13 | TRBV2 | ASSDSGTDSYEQY
. | TRBD1 | 12 | TRBV11-1 | ASSLQGARNIQY
. | TRBD1 | 13 | TRBV11-2 | ASSLRDRDTDTQY
. | TRBD1 | 13 | TRBV19 | ASSIVGTADSPLH
. | . | 13 | TRBV6-2/TRBV6-3 | ASSYGGGLGDTQY
. | TRBD1 | 12 | TRBV14 | ASSPGQGAYEQY
. | . | 12 | TRBV28 | ASRVGGGNQPQH
. | TRBD1 | 14 | TRBV7-9 | ASSPIPGQGPNEQY
. | . | 11 | TRBV7-9 | ASSLGQGSEAF
. | TRBD1 | 14 | TRBV6-1 | ASSEATGGRPDEQY
few | . | 15 | TRBV5-1 | ASSLRGLAGGGNEQF
. | TRBD1 | 14 | TRBV24-1 | ATSDSTGTGDTEAF
few | . | 16 | TRBV30 | AWSVSLGYSYSNQPQH
. | TRBD2 | 13 | TRBV7-6 | ASRRLAGSNNEQF
. | . | 7 | TRBV29-1 | SVVDGYT
. | . | 14 | TRBV4-1 | ASSKGFFGNTGELF
. | TRBD1 | 12 | TRBV6-1 | ASSEAGTANEQY
few | . | 14 | TRBV19 | ASTWGWGAPGNTIY
few | . | 16 | TRBV3-1/TRBV3-2 | ASSQGVNLVGAKNIQY
. | . | 13 | TRBV5-1 | ASSRTQGSNTEAF
. | . | 13 | TRBV19 | ASKVDSLLNTEAF
. | TRBD1 | 11 | TRBV29-1 | SAEGQANTEAF
. | . | 20 | TRBV30 | AWSVQNDRWVPTYLSSYEQY
few | . | 11 | TRBV14 | ASSQGHNYGYT
once | TRBD1 | 13 | TRBV5-1 | ASRGGQGVTGELF
. | . | 9 | TRBV30 | AWSDRAGYT
. | TRBD1 | 14 | TRBV7-8 | ASSLKQGAGNQPQH
. | . | 12 | TRBV14 | ASSQREGNQPQH
. | TRBD1 | 11 | TRBV10-2 | ASTDQGACEQY
once | . | 11 | TRBV27 | ASTPGGSYEQY
. | TRBD1 | 11 | TRBV12-3/TRBV12-4 | ASRGQGSSPLH
. | TRBD1 | 15 | TRBV10-2 | ASSESRSGQGAREQF
. | . | 10 | TRBV18 | ASSTGNTEAF
. | . | 12 | TRBV19 | ASSIGGGTDTQY
. | . | 14 | TRBV19 | ASSTQFEKRVYEQY
. | . | 11 | TRBV5-1 | ASSLLPKYEQY
. | TRBD1 | 12 | TRBV6-5 | ASSRTGANSPLH
once | TRBD1 | 13 | TRBV6-6 | ASSSRQGFIGEQF
. | . | 13 | TRBV27 | ASSLSFQDSYEQY
. | . | 12 | TRBV6-5 | ASQFGQGNNEQF
. | TRBD1 | 13 | TRBV29-1 | SVPGETGVNTEAF
. | . | 11 | TRBV29-1 | SVGPAGEGGYT
. | TRBD1 | 11 | TRBV12-3/TRBV12-4 | ASRTGSTYGYT